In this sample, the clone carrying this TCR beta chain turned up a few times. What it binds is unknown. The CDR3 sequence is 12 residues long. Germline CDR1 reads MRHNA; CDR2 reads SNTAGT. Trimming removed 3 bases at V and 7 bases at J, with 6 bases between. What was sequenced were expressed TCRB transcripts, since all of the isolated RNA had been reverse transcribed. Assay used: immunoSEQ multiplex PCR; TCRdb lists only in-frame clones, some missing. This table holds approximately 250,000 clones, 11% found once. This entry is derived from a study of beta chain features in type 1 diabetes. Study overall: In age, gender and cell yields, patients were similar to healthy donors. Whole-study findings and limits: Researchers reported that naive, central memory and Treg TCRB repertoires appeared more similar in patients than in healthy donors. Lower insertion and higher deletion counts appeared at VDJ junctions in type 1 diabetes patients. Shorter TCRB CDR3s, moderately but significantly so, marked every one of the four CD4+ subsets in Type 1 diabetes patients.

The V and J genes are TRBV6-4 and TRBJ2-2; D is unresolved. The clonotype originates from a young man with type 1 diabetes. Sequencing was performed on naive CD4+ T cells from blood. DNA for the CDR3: TGTGCCAGCAGTGATACATACGGGGAGCTGTTTTTT. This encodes CASSDTYGELFF.